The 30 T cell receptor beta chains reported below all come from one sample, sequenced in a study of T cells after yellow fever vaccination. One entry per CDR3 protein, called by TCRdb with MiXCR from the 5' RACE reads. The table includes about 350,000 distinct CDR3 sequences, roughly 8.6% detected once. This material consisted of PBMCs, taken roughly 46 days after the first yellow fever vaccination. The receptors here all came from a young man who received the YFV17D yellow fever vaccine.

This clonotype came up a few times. CDR3 DNA sequence: TGCAGCTTGGGGGGGGGAAATCAGCCCCAGCATTTT. Protein sequence: CSLGGGNQPQHF. V and J are TRBV20-1 and TRBJ1-5; a weak D match, TRBD1 (5 bases). Germline V gene data show CDR1 as DFQATT and CDR2 as SNEGSKA (reference sequence). The CDR3 runs 12 residues.

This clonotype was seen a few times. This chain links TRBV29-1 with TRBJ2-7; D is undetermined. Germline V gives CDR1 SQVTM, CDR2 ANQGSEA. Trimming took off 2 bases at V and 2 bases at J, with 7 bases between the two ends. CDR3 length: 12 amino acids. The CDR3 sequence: CSVEQATYEQYF. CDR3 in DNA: TGCAGCGTTGAACAGGCCACCTACGAGCAGTACTTC.

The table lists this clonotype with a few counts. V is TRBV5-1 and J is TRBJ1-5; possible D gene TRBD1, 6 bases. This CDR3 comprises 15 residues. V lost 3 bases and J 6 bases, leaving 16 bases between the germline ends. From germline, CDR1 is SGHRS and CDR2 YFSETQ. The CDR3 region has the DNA TGCGCCAGCAGCTCGGTAGGGGGAAGGGGTCAGCCCCAGCATTTT. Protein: CASSSVGGRGQPQHF.

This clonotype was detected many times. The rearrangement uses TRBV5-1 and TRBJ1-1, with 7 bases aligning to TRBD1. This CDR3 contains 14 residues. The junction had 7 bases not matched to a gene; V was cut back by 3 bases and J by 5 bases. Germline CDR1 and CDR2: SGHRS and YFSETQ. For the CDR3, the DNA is TGCGCCAGCAGCTCCAACAGGGGACGGACTGAAGCTTTCTTT. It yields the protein CASSSNRGRTEAFF.

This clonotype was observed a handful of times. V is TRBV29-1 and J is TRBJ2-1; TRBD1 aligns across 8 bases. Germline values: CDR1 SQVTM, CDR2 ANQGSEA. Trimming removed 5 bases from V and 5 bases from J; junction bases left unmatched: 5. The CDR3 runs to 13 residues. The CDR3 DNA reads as TGCAGCGTTAGGACAGGGAGCCACAATGAGCAGTTCTTC. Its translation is CSVRTGSHNEQFF.

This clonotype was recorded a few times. CDR3 nucleotide sequence: TGTGCCAGCTCCCCTACAGGGGGCGTGAGCACTGAAGCTTTCTTT. Translation gives CASSPTGGVSTEAFF. V usage is TRBV18 and J usage is TRBJ1-1, with TRBD1 identical over 9 bases. Germline values: CDR1 KGHSH, CDR2 LQKENI. The CDR3 is 15 residues long. J gave up 4 bases and V 6 bases, and 9 bases lay outside the gene matches.

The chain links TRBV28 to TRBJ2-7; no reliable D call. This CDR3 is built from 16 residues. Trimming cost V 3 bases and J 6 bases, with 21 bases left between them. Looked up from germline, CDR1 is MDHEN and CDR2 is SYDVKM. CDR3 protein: CASSFVVRWTVSEQYV. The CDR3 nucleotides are TGTGCCAGCAGTTTTGTTGTGAGATGGACGGTCTCCGAGCAGTACGTC.

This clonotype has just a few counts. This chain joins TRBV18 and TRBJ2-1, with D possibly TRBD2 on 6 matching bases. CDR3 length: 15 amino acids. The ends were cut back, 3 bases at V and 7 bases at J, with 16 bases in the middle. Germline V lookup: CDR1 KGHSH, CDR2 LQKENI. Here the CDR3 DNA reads TGTGCCAGCTCACCCCCTGTGGGGGGAGGAAATGAGCAGTTCTTC. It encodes CASSPPVGGGNEQFF. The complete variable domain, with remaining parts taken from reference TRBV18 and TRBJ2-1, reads NAGVMQNPRHLVRRRGQEARLRCSPMKGHSHVYWYRQLPEEGLKFMVYLQKENIIDESGMPKERFSAEFPKEGPSILRIQQVVRGDSAAYFCASSPPVGGGNEQFFGPGTRLTVL.

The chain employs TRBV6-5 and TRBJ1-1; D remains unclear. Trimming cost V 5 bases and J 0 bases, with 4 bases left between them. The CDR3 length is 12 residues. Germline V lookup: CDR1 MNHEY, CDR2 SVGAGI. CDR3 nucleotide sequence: TGTGCCAGCAGTAACCTGAACACTGAAGCTTTCTTT. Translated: CASSNLNTEAFF.

The CDR3 coding sequence is TGTGCCAGCAGTGAATATCAGCCCCAGCATTTT. Protein: CASSEYQPQHF. The chain links TRBV6-1 to TRBJ1-5; unclear D gene. V was shortened by 2 bases and J by 5 bases, with 1 base between the two germline ends. The germline V gene encodes CDR1 MNHNS and CDR2 SASEGT. The CDR3 sequence is 11 residues long.

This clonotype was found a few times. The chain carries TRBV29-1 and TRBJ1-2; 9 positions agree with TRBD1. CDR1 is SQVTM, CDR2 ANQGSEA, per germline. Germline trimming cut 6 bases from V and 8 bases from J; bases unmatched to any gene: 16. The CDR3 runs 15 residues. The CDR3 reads CSVSPHLRTGEGYTF. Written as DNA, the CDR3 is TGCAGCGTCTCCCCACACCTCAGGACAGGGGAAGGCTACACCTTC.

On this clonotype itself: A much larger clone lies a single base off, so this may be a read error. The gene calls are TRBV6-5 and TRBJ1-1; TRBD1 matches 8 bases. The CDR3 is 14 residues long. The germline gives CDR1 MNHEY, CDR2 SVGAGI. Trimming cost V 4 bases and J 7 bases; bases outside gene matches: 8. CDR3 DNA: TGTGCCAGCAGTTCCGAGACAGGGGAATATGAAGCTTTCTTT. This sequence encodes CASSSETGEYEAFF.

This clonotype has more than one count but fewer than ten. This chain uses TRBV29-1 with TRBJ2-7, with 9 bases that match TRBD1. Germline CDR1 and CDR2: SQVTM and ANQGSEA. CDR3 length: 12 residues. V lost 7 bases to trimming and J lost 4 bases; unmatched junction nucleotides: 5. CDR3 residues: CSAGQGGYEQYV. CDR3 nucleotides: TGCAGCGCGGGACAGGGTGGGTACGAGCAGTACGTC.

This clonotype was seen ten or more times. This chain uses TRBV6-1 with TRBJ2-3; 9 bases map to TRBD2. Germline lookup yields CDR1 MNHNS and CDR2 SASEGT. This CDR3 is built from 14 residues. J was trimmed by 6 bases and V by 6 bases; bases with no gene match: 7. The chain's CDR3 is CASRGSGGADTQYF. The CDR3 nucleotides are TGTGCCAGCAGAGGTAGCGGGGGAGCGGATACGCAGTATTTT.

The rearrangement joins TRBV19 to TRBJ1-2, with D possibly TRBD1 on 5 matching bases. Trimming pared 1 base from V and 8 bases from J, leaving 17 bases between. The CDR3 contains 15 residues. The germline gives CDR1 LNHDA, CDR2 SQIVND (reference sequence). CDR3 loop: CASSIGDGGLDGYTF. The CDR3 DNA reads TGTGCCAGTAGTATAGGAGATGGGGGATTGGACGGCTACACCTTC.

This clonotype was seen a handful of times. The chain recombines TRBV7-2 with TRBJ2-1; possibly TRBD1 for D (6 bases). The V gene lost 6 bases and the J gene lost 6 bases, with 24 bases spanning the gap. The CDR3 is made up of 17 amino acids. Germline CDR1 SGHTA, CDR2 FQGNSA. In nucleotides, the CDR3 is TGTGCCAGCAGGAACCAAATCCAGGGGCGCAACACCAATGAGCAGTTCTTC. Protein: CASRNQIQGRNTNEQFF.

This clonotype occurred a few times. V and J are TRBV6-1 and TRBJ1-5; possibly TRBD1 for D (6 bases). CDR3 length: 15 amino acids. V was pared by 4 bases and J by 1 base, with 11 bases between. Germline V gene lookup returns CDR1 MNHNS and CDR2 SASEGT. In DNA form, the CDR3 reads TGTGCCAGCAGTGGCGGGACACCCAGCAATCAGCCCCAGCATTTT. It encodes CASSGGTPSNQPQHF.

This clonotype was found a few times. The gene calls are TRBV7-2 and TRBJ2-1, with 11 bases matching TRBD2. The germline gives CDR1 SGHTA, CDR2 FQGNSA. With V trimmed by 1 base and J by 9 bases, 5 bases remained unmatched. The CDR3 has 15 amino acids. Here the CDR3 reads CASSLGLAGRGEQFF. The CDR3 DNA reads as TGTGCCAGCAGCTTAGGACTAGCGGGGAGGGGTGAGCAGTTCTTC.

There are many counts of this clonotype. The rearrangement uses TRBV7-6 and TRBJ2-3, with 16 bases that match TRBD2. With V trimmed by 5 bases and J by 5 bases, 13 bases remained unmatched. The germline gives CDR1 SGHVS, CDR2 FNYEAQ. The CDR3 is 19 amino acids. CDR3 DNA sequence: TGTGCCAGCAGCCACCCGGAGGGACTAGCGGGGGGGCCCGGAGATACGCAGTATTTT. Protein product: CASSHPEGLAGGPGDTQYF.

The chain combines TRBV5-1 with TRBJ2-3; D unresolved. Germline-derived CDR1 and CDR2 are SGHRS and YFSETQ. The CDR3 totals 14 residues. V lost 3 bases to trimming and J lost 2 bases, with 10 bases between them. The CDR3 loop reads CASSSDGTTDTQYF. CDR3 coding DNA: TGCGCCAGCAGCTCGGACGGAACCACAGATACGCAGTATTTT. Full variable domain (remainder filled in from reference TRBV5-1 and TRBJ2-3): KAGVTQTPRYLIKTRGQQVTLSCSPISGHRSVSWYQQTPGQGLQFLFEYFSETQRNKGNFPGRFSGRQFSNSRSEMNVSTLELGDSALYLCASSSDGTTDTQYFGPGTRLTVL.

CDR3 in DNA: TGCAGTGCTGACCTCCGCCTCAACCTCTATGGCTACACCTTC. It is translated as CSADLRLNLYGYTF. The rearrangement links TRBV20-1 to TRBJ1-2; D remains ambiguous. This CDR3 has 14 amino acids. V lost 5 bases, J lost 4 bases, and 17 bases lay in between. The germline CDR1 and CDR2 sequences are DFQATT and SNEGSKA (reference sequence).

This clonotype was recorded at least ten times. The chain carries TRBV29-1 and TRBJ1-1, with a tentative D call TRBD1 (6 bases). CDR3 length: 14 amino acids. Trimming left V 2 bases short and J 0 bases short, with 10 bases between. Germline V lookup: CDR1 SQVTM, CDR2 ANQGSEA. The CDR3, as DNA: TGCAGCGTTGAACGGGGGGGCCTGAACACTGAAGCTTTCTTT. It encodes CSVERGGLNTEAFF. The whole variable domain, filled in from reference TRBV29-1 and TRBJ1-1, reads SAVISQKPSRDICQRGTSLTIQCQVDSQVTMMFWYRQQPGQSLTLIATANQGSEATYESGFVIDKFPISRPNLTFSTLTVSNMSPEDSSIYLCSVERGGLNTEAFFGQGTRLTVV.

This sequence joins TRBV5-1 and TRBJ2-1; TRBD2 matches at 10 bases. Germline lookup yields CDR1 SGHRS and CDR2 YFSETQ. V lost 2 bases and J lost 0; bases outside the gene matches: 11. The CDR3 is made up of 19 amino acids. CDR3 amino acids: CASSFRRTSGLSSYNEQFF. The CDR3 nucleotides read TGCGCCAGCAGCTTCCGTAGGACTAGCGGCTTGAGCTCCTACAATGAGCAGTTCTTC.

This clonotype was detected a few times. CDR3 in amino acids: CASSPRGDWNYGYTF. The CDR3 DNA follows: TGTGCCAGCAGCCCCCGGGGGGATTGGAACTATGGCTACACCTTC. The chain recombines TRBV7-2 with TRBJ1-2; a possible D gene is TRBD1 (5 bases). The V and J ends lost 5 bases and 2 bases respectively, with 15 bases between them. The germline V gene has CDR1 SGHTA and CDR2 FQGNSA. The CDR3 is 15 residues long.

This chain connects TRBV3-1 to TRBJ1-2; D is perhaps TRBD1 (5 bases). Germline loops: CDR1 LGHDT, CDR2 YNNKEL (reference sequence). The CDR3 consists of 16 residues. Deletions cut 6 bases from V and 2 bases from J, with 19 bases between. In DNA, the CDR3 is TGTGCCAGCAGAAGATCCCCAGACAGCTTAAACTATGGCTACACCTTC. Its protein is CASRRSPDSLNYGYTF. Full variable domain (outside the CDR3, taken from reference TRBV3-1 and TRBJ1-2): DTAVSQTPKYLVTQMGNDKSIKCEQNLGHDTMYWYKQDSKKFLKIMFSYNNKELIINETVPNRFSPKSPDKAHLNLHINSLELGDSAVYFCASRRSPDSLNYGYTFGSGTRLTVV.

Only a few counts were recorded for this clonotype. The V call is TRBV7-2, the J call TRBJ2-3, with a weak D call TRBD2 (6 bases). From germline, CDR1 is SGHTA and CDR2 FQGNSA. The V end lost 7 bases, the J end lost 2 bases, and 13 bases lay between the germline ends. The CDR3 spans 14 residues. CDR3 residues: CASKEGAPTDTQYF. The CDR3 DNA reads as TGTGCCAGCAAGGAGGGCGCCCCCACAGATACGCAGTATTTT.

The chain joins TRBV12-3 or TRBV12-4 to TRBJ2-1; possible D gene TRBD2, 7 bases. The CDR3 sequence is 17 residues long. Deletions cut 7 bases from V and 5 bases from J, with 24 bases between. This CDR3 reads CASNPPVRGGGNNEQFF. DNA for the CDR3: TGTGCCAGCAACCCCCCGGTTAGAGGGGGGGGAAACAATGAGCAGTTCTTC.

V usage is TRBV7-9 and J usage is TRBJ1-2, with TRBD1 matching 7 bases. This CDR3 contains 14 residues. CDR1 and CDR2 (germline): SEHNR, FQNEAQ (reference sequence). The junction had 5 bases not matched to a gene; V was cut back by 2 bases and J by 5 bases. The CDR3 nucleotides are TGTGCCAGCAGCTTATCCCAGGGGGTATATGGCTACACCTTC. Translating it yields CASSLSQGVYGYTF. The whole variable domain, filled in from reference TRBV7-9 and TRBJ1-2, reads DTGVSQNPRHKITKRGQNVTFRCDPISEHNRLYWYRQTLGQGPEFLTYFQNEAQLEKSRLLSDRFSAERPKGSFSTLEIQRTEQGDSAMYLCASSLSQGVYGYTFGSGTRLTVV.

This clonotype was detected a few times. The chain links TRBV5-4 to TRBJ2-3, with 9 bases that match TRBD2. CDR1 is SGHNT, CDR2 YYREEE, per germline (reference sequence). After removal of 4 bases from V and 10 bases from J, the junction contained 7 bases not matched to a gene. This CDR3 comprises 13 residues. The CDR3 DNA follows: TGTGCCAGCAGCGGCTGGACTAGCGAGTCGCAGTATTTT. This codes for CASSGWTSESQYF.

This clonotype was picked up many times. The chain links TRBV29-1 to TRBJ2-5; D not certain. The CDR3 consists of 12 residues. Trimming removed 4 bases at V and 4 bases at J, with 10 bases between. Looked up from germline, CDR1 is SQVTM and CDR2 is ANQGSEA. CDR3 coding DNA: TGCAGCGTTGTCAAGACGGCAGAGACCCAGTACTTC. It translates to CSVVKTAETQYF.